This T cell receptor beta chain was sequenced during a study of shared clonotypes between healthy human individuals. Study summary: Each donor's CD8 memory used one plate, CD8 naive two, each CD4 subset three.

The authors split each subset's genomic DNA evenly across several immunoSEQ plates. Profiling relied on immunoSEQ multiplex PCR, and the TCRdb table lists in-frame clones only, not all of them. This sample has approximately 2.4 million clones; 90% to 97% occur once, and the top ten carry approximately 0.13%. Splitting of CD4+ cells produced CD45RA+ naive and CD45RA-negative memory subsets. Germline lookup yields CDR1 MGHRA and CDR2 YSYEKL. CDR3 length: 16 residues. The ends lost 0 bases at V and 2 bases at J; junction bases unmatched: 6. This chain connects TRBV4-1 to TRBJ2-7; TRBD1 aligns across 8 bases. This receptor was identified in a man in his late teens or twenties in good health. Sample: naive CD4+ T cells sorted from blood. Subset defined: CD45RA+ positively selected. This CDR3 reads CASSQEAGQAPYEQYF. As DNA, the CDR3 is TGCGCCAGCAGCCAAGAGGCGGGACAGGCTCCCTACGAGCAGTACTTC.